This T cell receptor beta chain was documented in a study of beta chain features in type 1 diabetes. Study background: Examination covered around 110 million sorted cells spanning all samples. Study observations and caveats: The VDJ junctions of type 1 diabetes patients carried fewer insertions and more deletions. Equally in patients and controls, shorter templates might have been favored by PCR.

Expressed TCRB transcripts were sequenced after all isolated RNA was converted to cDNA. Here immunoSEQ multiplex PCR was the method, and the copy in TCRdb shows in-frame clones only, minus some. The sample records around 150,000 clones, roughly 8.1% being singletons. CD4+ naive, central memory, regulatory and stem cell-like memory subsets were isolated by sorting on CD45RO/CCR7/CD25/CD127/CD95/CD27. This clone has a handful of counts. Its antigen is still unknown. There are 15 residues in the CDR3. Germline V gives CDR1 SEHNR, CDR2 FQNEAQ (reference sequence). V was trimmed by 5 bases and J by 0 bases, leaving 13 bases between them.

The V call is TRBV7-9, the J call TRBJ1-1; D might be TRBD1 (6 bases). Source material: central memory CD4+ T cells from blood. This sequence was found in a man between 18 and 29 years old in good health. The CDR3 reads CASSQFGGMNTEAFF. CDR3 coding DNA: TGTGCCAGCAGCCAATTTGGGGGCATGAACACTGAAGCTTTCTTT.